This T cell receptor (beta chain) is from a study of T cell clonality in common variable immunodeficiency. Details on this clone: The antigen remains undetermined. The junction does not match germline at one end; this may be a read error. The read comes to an end 3 residues before the CDR3 does, leaving the germline J gene to fill in the end. Within the sample, other DNA sequences also encode this same CDR3.

Whole-study results and caveats: Reportedly, TCR beta sequences from common variable immunodeficiency showed fewer deletions and N-nucleotide insertions. CVID subjects had higher TCRbeta clonality than healthy controls, most marked in about a third. Shared TCRbeta clones were fewer between CVID subjects than controls.

CDR3 length: 16 amino acids. Per the germline V gene, CDR1 is GTSNPN and CDR2 is SVGIG (reference sequence). Equal genomic DNA amounts from CVID and control samples were sequenced. TCRdb keeps only in-frame clones here, not all; method: immunoSEQ multiplex PCR. The profile covers around 42,000 clones, none occurring a single time. Sequenced material: peripheral blood mononuclear cells. This TCR was recovered from a person aged 18-70 years in good health. V is TRBV30 and J is TRBJ1-3; tentatively, D is TRBD1 (5 bases). CDR3 DNA, as far as it was read: TGTGCCTGGAGTGTGGGCCCGCAGGGAACTGGAAACACA. This encodes CAWSVGPQGTGNT. The CDR3 in its entirety is CAWSVGPQGTGNTIYF.